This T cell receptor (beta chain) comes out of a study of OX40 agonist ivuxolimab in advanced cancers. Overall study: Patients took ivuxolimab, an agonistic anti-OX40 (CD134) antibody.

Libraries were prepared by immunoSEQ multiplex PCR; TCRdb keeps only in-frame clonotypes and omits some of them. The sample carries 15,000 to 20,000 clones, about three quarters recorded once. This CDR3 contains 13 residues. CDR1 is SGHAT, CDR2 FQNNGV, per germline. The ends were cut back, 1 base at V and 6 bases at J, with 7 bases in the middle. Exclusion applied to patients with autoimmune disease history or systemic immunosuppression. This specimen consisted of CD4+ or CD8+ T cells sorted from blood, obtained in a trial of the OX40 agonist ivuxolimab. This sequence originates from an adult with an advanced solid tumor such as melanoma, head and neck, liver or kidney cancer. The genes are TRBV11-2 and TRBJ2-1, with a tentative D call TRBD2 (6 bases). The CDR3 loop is CASSLVTSNEQFF. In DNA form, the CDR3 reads TGTGCCAGCAGCTTAGTGACTAGCAATGAGCAGTTCTTC. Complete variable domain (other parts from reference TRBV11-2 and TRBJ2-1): EAGVAQSPRYKIIEKRQSVAFWCNPISGHATLYWYQQILGQGPKLLIQFQNNGVVDDSQLPKDRFSAERLKGVDSTLKIQPAKLEDSAVYLCASSLVTSNEQFFGPGTRLTVL.